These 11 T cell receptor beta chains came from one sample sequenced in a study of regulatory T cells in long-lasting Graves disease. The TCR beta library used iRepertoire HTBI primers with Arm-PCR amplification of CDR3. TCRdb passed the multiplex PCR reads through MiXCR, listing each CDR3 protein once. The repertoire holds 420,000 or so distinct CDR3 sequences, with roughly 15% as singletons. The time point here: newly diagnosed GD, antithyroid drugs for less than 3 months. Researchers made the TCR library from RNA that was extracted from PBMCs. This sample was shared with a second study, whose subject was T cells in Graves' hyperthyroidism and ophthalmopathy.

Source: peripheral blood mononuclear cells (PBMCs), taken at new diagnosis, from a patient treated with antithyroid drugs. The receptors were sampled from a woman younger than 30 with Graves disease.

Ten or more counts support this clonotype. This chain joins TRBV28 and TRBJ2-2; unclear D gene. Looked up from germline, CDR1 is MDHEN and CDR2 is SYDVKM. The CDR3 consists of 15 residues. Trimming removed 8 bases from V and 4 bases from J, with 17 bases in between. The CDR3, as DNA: TGTGCCAGCCGAAATCCCTACACCGTCACCGGGGAGCTGTTTTTT. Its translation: CASRNPYTVTGELFF.

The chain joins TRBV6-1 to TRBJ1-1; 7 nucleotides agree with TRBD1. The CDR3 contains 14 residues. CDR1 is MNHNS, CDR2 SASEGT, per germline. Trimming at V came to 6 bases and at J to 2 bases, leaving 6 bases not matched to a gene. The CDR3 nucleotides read TGTGCCAGCAGCCAACAGGGGTATAACACTGAAGCTTTCTTT. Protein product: CASSQQGYNTEAFF.

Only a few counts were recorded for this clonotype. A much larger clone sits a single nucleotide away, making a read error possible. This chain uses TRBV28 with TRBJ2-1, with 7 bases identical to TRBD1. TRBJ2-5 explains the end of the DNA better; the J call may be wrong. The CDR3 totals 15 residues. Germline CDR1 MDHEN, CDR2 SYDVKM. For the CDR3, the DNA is TGTGCCAGCAGTCTCGCCTGGGACAGACAAGAGACCCAGTACTTC. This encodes CASSLAWDRQETQYF.

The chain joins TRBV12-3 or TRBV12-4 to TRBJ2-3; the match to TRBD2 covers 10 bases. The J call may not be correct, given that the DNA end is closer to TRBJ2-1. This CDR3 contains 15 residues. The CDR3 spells CASSYNPSGGREQFF. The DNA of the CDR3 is TGTGCCAGCAGTTACAACCCTAGCGGGGGACGCGAGCAGTTCTTC.

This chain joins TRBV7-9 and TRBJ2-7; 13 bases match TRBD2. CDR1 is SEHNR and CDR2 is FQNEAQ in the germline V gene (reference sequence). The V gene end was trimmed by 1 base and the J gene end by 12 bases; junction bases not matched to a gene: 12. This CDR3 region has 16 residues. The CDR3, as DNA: TGTGCCAGCAGCTTAGAGCTACAGGGGACTAGCGGGAAGCGGTACTTC. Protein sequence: CASSLELQGTSGKRYF.

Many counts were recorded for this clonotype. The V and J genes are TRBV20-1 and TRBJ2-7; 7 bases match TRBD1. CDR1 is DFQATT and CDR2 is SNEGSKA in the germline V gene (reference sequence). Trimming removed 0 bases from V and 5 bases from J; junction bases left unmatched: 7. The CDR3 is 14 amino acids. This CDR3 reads CSARDYRGADEQYF. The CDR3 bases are TGCAGTGCTAGAGATTACAGGGGCGCGGACGAGCAGTACTTC.

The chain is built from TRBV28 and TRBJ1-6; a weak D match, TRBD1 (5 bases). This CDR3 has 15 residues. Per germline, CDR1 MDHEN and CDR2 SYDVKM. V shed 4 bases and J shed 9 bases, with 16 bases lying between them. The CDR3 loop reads CASSSPGLVGSPLHF. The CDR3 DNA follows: TGTGCCAGCAGTTCACCAGGGCTGGTTGGTTCACCCCTCCACTTT. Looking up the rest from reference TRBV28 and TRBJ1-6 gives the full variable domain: DVKVTQSSRYLVKRTGEKVFLECVQDMDHENMFWYRQDPGLGLRLIYFSYDVKMKEKGDIPEGYSVSREKKERFSLILESASTNQTSMYLCASSSPGLVGSPLHFGNGTRLTVT.

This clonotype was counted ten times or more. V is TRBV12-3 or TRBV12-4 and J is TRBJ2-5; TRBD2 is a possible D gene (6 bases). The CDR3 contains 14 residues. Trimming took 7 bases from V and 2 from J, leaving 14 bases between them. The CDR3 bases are TGTGCCAGCAATATAGCGGACTTACAAGAGACCCAGTACTTC. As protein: CASNIADLQETQYF.

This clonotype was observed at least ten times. The CDR3 here is CASSVSAGGSYNEQFF. In DNA form, the CDR3 reads TGTGCCAGCAGTGTCTCAGCGGGAGGCTCCTACAATGAGCAGTTCTTC. V usage is TRBV6-1 and J usage is TRBJ2-1; 9 nucleotides align to TRBD2. The CDR3 totals 16 residues. Germline V lookup: CDR1 MNHNS, CDR2 SASEGT. The trim removed 4 bases at V and 0 bases at J, leaving 4 bases unmatched.

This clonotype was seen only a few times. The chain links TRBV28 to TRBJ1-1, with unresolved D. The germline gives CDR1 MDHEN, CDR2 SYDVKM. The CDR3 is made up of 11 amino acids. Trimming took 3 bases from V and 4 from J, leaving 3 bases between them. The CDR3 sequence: CASSFFTEAFF. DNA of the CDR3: TGTGCCAGCAGTTTTTTCACTGAAGCTTTCTTT.

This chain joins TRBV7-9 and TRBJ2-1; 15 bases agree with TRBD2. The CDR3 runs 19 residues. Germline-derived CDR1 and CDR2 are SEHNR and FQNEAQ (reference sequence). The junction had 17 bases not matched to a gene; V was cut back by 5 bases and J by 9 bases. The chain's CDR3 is CASSPTGLAGGSEKSEQFF. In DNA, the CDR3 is TGTGCCAGCAGCCCAACGGGACTAGCGGGAGGAAGTGAGAAGTCTGAGCAGTTCTTC.